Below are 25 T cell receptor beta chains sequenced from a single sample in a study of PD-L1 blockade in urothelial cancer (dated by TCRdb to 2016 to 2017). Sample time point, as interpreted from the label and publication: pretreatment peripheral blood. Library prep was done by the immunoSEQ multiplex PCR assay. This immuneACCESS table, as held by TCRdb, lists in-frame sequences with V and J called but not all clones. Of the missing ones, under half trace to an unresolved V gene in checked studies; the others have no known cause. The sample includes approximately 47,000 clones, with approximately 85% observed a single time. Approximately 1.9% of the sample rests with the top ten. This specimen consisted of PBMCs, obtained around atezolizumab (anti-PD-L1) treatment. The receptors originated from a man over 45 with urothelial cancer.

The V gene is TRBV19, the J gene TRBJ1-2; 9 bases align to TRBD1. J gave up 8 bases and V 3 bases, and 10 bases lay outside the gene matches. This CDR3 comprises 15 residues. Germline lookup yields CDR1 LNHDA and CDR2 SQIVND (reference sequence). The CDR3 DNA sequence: TGTGCCAGTAGTATCGCCGGGACAGGGTTGCGAGGCTACACCTTC. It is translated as CASSIAGTGLRGYTF.

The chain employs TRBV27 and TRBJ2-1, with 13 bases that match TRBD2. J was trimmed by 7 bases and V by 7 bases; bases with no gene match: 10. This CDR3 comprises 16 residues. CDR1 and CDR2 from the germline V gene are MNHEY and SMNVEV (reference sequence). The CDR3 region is CASTPPLAGGTNEQFF. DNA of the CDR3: TGTGCCAGCACCCCTCCACTAGCGGGAGGGACGAATGAGCAGTTCTTC.

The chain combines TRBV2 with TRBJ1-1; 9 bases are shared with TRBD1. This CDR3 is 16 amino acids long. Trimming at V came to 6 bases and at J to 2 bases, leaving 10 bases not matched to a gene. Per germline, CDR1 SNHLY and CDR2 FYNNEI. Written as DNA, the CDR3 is TGTGCCAGCAGAATACAGGGGGCCTCCGTCAACACTGAAGCTTTCTTT. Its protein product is CASRIQGASVNTEAFF.

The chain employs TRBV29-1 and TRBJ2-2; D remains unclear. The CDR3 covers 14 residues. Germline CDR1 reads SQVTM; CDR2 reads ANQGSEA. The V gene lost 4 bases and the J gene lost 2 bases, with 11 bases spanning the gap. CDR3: CSVGVGRNTGELFF. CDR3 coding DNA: TGCAGCGTTGGAGTTGGGCGTAACACCGGGGAGCTGTTTTTT.

The CDR3 reads CAISETGQLAKNIQYF. CDR3 DNA sequence: TGTGCCATCAGTGAGACAGGTCAGTTAGCCAAAAACATTCAGTACTTC. The chain carries TRBV10-3 and TRBJ2-4; the D gene is possibly TRBD1 (5 bases). The CDR3 is 16 residues long. Between the trimmed V and J ends, which lost 2 bases and 0 bases, there was a span of 11 bases. Germline CDR1 and CDR2: ENHRY and SYGVKD.

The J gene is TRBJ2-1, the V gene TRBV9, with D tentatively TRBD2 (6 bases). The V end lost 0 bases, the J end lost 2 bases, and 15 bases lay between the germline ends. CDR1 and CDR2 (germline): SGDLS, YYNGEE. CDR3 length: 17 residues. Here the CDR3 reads CASSVDPLASTYNEQFF. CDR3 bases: TGTGCCAGCAGCGTAGACCCTCTAGCGTCAACCTACAATGAGCAGTTCTTC.

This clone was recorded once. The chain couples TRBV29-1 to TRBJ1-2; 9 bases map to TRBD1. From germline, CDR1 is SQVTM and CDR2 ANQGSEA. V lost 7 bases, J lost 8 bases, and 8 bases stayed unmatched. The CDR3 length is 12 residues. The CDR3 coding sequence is TGCAGCGCTGTACAGGGGGCGAAAGGCTACACCTTC. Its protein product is CSAVQGAKGYTF.

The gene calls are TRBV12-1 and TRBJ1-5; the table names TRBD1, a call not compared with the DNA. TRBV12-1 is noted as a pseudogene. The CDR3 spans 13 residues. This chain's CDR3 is CASSLVKGEPQHF. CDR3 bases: TGTGCCAGCAGCTTGGTCAAGGGGGAGCCCCAGCATTTT.

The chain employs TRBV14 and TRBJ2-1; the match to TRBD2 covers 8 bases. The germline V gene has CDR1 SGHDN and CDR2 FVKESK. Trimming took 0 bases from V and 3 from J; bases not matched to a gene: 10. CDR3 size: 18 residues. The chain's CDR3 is CASSQDRSSGNFYNEQFF. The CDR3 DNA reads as TGTGCCAGCAGCCAAGATCGTAGTAGCGGGAACTTCTACAATGAGCAGTTCTTC. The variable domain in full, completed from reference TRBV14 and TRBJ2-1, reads EAGVTQFPSHSVIEKGQTVTLRCDPISGHDNLYWYRRVMGKEIKFLLHFVKESKQDESGMPNNRFLAERTGGTYSTLKVQPAELEDSGVYFCASSQDRSSGNFYNEQFFGPGTRLTVL.

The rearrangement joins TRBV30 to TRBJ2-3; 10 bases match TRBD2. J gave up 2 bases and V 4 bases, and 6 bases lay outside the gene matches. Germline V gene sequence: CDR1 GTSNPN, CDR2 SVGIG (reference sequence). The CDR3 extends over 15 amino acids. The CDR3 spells CAWKVAGGSTDTQYF. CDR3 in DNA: TGTGCCTGGAAAGTAGCGGGAGGCTCCACAGATACGCAGTATTTT.

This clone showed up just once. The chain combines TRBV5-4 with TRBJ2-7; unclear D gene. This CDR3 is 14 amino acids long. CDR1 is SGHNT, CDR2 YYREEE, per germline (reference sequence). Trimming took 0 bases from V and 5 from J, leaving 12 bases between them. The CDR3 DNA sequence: TGTGCCAGCAGCTTGGTTGGGCCTTCAGACGAGCAGTACTTC. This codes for CASSLVGPSDEQYF.

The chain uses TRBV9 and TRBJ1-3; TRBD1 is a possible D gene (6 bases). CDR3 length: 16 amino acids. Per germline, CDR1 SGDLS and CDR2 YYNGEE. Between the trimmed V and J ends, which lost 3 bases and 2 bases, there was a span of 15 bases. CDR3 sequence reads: CASSATEGGAGNTIYF. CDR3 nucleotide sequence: TGTGCCAGCAGCGCCACAGAAGGGGGTGCTGGAAACACCATATATTTT.

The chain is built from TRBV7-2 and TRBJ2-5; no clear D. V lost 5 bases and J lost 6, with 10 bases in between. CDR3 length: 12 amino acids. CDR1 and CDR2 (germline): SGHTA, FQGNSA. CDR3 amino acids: CASSDFAKTQYF. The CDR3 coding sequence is TGTGCCAGCAGCGACTTTGCCAAGACCCAGTACTTC.

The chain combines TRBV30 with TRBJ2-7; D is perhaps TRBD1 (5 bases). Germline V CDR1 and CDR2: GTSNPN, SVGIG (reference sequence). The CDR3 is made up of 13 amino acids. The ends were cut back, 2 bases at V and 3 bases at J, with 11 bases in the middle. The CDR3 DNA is TGTGCCTGGAGTCAGGGATCCGACTACGAGCAGTACTTC. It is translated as CAWSQGSDYEQYF.

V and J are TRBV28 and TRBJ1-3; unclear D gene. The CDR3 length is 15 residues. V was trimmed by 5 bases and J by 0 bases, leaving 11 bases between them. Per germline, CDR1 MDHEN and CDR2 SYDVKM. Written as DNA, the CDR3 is TGTGCCAGCAGTGCCGACACCCTCTCTGGAAACACCATATATTTT. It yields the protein CASSADTLSGNTIYF.

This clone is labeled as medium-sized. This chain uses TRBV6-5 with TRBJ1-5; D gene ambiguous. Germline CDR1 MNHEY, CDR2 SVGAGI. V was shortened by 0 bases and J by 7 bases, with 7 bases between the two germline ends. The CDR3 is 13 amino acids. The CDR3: CASSYSRAQPQHF. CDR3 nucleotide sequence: TGTGCCAGCAGTTACTCGAGGGCCCAGCCCCAGCATTTT.

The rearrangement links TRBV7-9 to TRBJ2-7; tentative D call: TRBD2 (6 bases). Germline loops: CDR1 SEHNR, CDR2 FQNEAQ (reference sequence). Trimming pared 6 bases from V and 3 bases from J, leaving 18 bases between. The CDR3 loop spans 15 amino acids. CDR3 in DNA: TGTGCCAGCAGTACTGAGTGGGACTTCCACTACGAGCAGTACTTC. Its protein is CASSTEWDFHYEQYF.

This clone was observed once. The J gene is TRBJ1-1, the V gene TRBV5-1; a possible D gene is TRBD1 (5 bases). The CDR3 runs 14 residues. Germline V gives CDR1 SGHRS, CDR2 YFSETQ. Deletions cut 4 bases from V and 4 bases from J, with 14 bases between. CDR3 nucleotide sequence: TGCGCCAGCAGCCTAGGCCGGGGGAGCACTGAAGCTTTCTTT. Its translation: CASSLGRGSTEAFF.

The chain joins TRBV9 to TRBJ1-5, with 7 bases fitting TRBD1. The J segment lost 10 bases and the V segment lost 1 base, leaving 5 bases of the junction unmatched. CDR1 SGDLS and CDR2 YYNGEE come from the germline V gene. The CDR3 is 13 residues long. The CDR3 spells CASSVRDSTPQHF. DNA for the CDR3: TGTGCCAGCAGCGTAAGGGACAGTACACCCCAGCATTTT.

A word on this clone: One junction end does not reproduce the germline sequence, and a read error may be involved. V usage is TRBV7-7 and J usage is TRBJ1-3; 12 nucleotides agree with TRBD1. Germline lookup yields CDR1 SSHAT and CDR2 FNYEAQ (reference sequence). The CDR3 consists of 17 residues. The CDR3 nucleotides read TGTGCTAGCAGCCCGGGACAGGGGGCCTCCTCTGGAAACACCATATATTTT. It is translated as CASSPGQGASSGNTIYF. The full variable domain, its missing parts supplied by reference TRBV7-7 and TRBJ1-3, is GAGVSQSPRYKVTKRGQDVTLRCDPISSHATLYWYQQALGQGPEFLTYFNYEAQPDKSGLPSDRFSAERPEGSISTLTIQRTEQRDSAMYRCASSPGQGASSGNTIYFGEGSWLTVV.

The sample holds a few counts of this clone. CDR3 nucleotide sequence: TGTGCCAGCAGTGACGGGACAGGGGGCGACGGGGAGCTGTTTTTT. Protein product: CASSDGTGGDGELFF. V gene TRBV2 combines with J gene TRBJ2-2, with TRBD1 matching over 12 bases. CDR1 and CDR2 (germline): SNHLY, FYNNEI. CDR3 length: 15 amino acids. Trimming took 3 bases from V and 7 from J; bases not matched to a gene: 3.

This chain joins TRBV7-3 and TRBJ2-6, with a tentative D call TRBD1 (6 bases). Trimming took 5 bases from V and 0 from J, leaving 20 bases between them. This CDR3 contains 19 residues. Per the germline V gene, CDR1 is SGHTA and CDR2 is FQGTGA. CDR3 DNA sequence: TGTGCCAGCAGCCCGTCTACAGGGACCCTTCACTCTGGGGCCAACGTCCTGACTTTC. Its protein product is CASSPSTGTLHSGANVLTF. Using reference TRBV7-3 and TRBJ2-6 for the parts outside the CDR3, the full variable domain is GAGVSQTPSNKVTEKGKYVELRCDPISGHTALYWYRQSLGQGPEFLIYFQGTGAADDSGLPNDRFFAVRPEGSVSTLKIQRTERGDSAVYLCASSPSTGTLHSGANVLTFGAGSRLTVL.

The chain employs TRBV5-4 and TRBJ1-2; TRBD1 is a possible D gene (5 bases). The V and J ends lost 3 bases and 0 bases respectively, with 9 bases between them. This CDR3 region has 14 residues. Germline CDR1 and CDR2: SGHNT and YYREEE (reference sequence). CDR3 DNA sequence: TGTGCCAGCAGCTCCGGCAGGGCTAACTATGGCTACACCTTC. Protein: CASSSGRANYGYTF. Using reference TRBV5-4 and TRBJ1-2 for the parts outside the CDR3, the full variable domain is ETGVTQSPTHLIKTRGQQVTLRCSSQSGHNTVSWYQQALGQGPQFIFQYYREEENGRGNFPPRFSGLQFPNYSSELNVNALELDDSALYLCASSSGRANYGYTFGSGTRLTVV.

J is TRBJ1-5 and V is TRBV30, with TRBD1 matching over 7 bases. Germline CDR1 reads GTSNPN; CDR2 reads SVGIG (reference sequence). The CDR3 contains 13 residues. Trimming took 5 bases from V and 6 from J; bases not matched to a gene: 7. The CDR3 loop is CAWEGGAGQPQHF. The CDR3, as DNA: TGTGCCTGGGAAGGGGGCGCCGGTCAGCCCCAGCATTTT.

CDR3 in amino acids: CASSKGQGGGETQYF. CDR3 DNA sequence: TGTGCCAGCAGTAAAGGACAGGGGGGGGGAGAGACCCAGTACTTC. The V and J genes are TRBV2 and TRBJ2-5; 10 positions match TRBD1. Germline loops: CDR1 SNHLY, CDR2 FYNNEI. The V and J ends lost 5 bases and 4 bases, in that order; junction bases with no gene match: 7. The CDR3 is made up of 15 amino acids.